This TCR beta chain was identified in a study of PD-L1 blockade in urothelial cancer. Overall study: T cells numbered a median of approximately 130,000 in the blood samples.

The count of this clone is one. CDR3 length equals 16 residues. CDR1 is MNHNY and CDR2 is SVGAGI in the germline V gene (reference sequence). V gave up 6 bases and J gave up 1 base, with 16 bases separating them. Some clones are missing from TCRdb's copy, which holds only in-frame ones; the method was immunoSEQ multiplex PCR. The table includes about 30,000 clones, over 80% detected once. The diagnosis in patients was locally advanced or metastatic urothelial carcinoma. Sequenced material: PBMCs, taken around atezolizumab (anti-PD-L1) treatment. The V and J genes are TRBV6-6 and TRBJ1-5; D perhaps matches TRBD1 (6 bases). The receptor comes from a man aged 50 to 60 with urothelial cancer. The CDR3: CASRDQGQGSNQPQHF. Written as DNA, the CDR3 is TGTGCCAGCAGAGACCAAGGGCAGGGGAGCAATCAGCCCCAGCATTTT.